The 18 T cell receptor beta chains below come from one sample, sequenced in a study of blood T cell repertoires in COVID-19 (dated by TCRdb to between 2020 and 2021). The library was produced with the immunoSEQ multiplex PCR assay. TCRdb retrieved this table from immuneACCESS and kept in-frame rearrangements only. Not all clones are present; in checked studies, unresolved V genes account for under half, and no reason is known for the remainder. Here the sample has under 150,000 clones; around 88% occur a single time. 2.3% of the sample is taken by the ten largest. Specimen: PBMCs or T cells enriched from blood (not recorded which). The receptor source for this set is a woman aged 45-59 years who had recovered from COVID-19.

CDR3 sequence: CASSLGLAGPEEQYF. Here the CDR3 DNA reads TGTGCCAGCAGCTTAGGACTAGCGGGGCCAGAAGAGCAGTACTTC. This chain joins TRBV5-4 and TRBJ2-7, with 12 bases matching TRBD2. The junction had 7 bases not matched to a gene; V was cut back by 2 bases and J by 7 bases. The CDR3 contains 15 residues. Germline CDR1 SGHNT, CDR2 YYREEE (reference sequence).

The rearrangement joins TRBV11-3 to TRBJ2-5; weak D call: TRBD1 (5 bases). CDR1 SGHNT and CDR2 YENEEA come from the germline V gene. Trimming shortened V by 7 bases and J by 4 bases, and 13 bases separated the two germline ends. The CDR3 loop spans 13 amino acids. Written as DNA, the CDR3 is TGTGCCAGCATGAAGGGGATGGCAGAGACCCAGTACTTC. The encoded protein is CASMKGMAETQYF.

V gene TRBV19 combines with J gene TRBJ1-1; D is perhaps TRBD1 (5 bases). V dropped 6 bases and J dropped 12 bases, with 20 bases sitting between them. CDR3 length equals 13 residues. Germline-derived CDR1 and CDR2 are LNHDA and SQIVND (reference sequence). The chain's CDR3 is CASSHKGVGITFF. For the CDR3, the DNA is TGTGCCAGTAGCCACAAAGGGGTGGGGATAACTTTCTTT.

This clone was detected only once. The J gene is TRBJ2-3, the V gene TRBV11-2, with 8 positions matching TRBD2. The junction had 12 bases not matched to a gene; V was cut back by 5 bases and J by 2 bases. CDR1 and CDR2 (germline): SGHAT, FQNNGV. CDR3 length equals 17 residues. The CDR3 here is CASSALAGGAPTDTQYF. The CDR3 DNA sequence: TGTGCCAGCAGCGCCCTTGCCGGGGGGGCCCCCACAGATACGCAGTATTTT.

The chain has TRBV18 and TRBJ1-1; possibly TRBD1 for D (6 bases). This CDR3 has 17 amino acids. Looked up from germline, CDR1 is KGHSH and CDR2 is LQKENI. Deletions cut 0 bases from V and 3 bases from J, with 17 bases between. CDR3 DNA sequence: TGTGCCAGCTCACCACCGTGGGGGGGCGGAGAGGACACTGAAGCTTTCTTT. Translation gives CASSPPWGGGEDTEAFF.

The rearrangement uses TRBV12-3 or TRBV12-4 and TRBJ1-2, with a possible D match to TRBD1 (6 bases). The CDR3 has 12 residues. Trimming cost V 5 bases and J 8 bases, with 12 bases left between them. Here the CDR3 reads CASSAGAVGYTF. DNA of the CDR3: TGTGCCAGCAGTGCGGGGGCGGTAGGCTACACCTTC.

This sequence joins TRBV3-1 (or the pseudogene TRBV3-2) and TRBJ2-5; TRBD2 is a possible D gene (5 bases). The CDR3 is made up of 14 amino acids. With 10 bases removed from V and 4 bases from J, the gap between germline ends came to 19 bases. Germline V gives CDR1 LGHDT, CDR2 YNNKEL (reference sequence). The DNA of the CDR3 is TGTGCCACCACCGGGGAAGTTGCGCCAGAGACCCAGTACTTC. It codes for CATTGEVAPETQYF.

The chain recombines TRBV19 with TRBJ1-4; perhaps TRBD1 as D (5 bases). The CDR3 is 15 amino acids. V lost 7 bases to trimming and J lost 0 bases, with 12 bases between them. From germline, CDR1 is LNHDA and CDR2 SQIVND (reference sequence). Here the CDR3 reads CASKGRGATNEKLFF. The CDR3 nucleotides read TGTGCCAGTAAAGGGAGGGGCGCAACTAATGAAAAACTGTTTTTT.

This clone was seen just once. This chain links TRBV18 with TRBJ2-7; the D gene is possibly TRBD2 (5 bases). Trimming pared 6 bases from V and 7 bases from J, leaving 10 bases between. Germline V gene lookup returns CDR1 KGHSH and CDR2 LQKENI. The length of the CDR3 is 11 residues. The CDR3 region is CASSTRGEQYF. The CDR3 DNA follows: TGTGCCAGCTCGACCCGCGGGGAGCAGTACTTC.

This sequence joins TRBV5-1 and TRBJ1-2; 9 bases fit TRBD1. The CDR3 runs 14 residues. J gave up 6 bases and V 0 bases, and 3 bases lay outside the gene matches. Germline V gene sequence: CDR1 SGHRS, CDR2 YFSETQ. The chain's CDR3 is CASSLAGTGNGYTF. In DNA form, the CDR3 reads TGCGCCAGCAGCTTGGCCGGGACAGGGAATGGCTACACCTTC.

Here the CDR3 DNA reads TGTGCCAGCAGCGGAGGAGGGGGGGCCTACGAGCAGTACTTC. Encoded protein: CASSGGGGAYEQYF. V gene TRBV9 combines with J gene TRBJ2-7; D possibly corresponds to TRBD2 (7 bases). The CDR3 runs to 14 residues. Trimming removed 3 bases at V and 2 bases at J, with 12 bases between. Germline V gene lookup returns CDR1 SGDLS and CDR2 YYNGEE. Complete variable domain (other parts from reference TRBV9 and TRBJ2-7): DSGVTQTPKHLITATGQRVTLRCSPRSGDLSVYWYQQSLDQGLQFLIQYYNGEERAKGNILERFSAQQFPDLHSELNLSSLELGDSALYFCASSGGGGAYEQYFGPGTRLTVT.

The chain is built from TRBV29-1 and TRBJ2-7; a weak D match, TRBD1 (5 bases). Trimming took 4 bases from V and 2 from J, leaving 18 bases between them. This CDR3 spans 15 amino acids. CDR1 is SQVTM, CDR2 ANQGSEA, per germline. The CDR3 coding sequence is TGCAGCGTTGTTTGGTCGCAGGGTGAAACCTACGAGCAGTACTTC. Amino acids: CSVVWSQGETYEQYF.

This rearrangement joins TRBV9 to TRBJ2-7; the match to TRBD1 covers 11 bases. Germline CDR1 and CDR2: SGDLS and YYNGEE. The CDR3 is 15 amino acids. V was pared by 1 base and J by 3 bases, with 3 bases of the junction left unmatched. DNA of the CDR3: TGTGCCAGCAGCGTATCTGGGACAGGGGGCTACGAGCAGTACTTC. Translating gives CASSVSGTGGYEQYF.

CDR3 loop: CSVEDRGKGTNYGYTF. The CDR3 DNA reads TGCAGCGTTGAAGACAGGGGGAAGGGGACTAACTATGGCTACACCTTC. The rearrangement uses TRBV29-1 and TRBJ1-2; 7 nucleotides agree with TRBD1. The CDR3 is made up of 16 amino acids. The junction had 7 bases not matched to a gene; V was cut back by 0 bases and J by 0 bases. Germline loops: CDR1 SQVTM, CDR2 ANQGSEA.

CDR3 sequence reads: CASSQDLSPTNTVKLFF. DNA of the CDR3: TGCGCCAGCAGCCAAGATCTTTCTCCTACCAATACGGTAAAACTGTTTTTT. The rearrangement uses TRBV4-3 and TRBJ1-4; D gene unclear. This CDR3 comprises 17 residues. Trimming cost V 0 bases and J 10 bases, with 21 bases left between them. Germline lookup yields CDR1 LGHNA and CDR2 YSLEER.

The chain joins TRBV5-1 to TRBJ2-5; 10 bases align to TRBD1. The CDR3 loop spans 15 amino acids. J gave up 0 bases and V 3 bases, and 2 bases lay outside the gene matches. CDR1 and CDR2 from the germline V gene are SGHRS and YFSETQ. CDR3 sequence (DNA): TGCGCCAGCAGCTCGACAGGGGGCGACCAAGAGACCCAGTACTTC. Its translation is CASSSTGGDQETQYF.

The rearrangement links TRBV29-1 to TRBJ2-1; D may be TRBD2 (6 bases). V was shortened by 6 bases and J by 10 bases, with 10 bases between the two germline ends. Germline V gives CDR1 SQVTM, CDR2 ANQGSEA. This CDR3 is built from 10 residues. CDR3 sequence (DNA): TGCAGCGTCCGCCTAGCGGAGCAGTTCTTC. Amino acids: CSVRLAEQFF.

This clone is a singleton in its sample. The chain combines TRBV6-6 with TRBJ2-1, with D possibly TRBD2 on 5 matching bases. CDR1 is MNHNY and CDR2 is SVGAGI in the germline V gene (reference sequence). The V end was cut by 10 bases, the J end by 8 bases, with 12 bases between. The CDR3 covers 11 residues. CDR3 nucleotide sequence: TGTGCCATCTCCCGTAGCGATGAGCAGTTCTTC. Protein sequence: CAISRSDEQFF.